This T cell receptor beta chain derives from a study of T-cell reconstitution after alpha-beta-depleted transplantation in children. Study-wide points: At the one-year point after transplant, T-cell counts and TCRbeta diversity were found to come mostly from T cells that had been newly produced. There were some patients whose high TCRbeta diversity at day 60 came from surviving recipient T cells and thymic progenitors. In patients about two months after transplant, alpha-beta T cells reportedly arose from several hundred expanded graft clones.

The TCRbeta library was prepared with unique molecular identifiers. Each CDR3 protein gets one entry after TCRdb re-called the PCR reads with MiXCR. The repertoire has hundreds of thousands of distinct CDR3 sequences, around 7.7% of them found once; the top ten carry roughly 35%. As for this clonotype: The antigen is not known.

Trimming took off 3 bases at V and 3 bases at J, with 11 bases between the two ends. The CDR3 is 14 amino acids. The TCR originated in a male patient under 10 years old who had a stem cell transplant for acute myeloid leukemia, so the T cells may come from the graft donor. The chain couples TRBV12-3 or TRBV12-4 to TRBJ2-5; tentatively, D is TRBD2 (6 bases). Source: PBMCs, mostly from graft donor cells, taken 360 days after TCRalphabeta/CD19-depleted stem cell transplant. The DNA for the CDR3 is TGTGCCAGCAGTTTGCTCGGGGGAAAAGAGACCCAGTACTTC. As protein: CASSLLGGKETQYF.